Each of the 8 T cell receptor beta chains below was sequenced from the same sample in a study of T cell repertoires in cytomegalovirus infection. One entry per CDR3 protein results from TCRdb running MiXCR on the reads. The top ten hold about 68% of the sample, which has about 55,000 distinct CDR3 sequences, around a fifth seen once. The antigens of these receptors remain unknown. The sample in question was CD8+ T cells from cultured PBMCs, obtained from culture after CMV antigen stimulation. The receptor source for this set is a human donor in good health (CMV status not recorded). Some clones in this sample may be carry-over from other donors' samples.

This clonotype occurred a few times. The rearrangement uses TRBV28 and TRBJ2-5, with 9 bases aligning to TRBD2. The V gene's germline CDR1 is MDHEN and CDR2 SYDVKM. V lost 2 bases, J lost 5 bases, and 6 bases stayed unmatched. This CDR3 has 15 amino acids. The CDR3 here is CASSLGLAGPETQYF. CDR3 nucleotides: TGTGCCAGCAGTTTAGGGCTAGCGGGACCTGAGACCCAGTACTTC.

In this sample, this clonotype turned up a few times. This chain links TRBV20-1 with TRBJ1-2, with 8 bases lining up with TRBD1. The CDR3 is made up of 16 amino acids. CDR1 and CDR2 (germline): DFQATT, SNEGSKA (reference sequence). J was trimmed by 4 bases and V by 3 bases; bases with no gene match: 13. The CDR3 DNA follows: TGCAGTGCTAGGACTGCGGGGACAGGCCTAGCCTATGGCTACACCTTC. This translates into CSARTAGTGLAYGYTF.

CDR3 in amino acids: CASSTLRDGGLSYNEQFF. The CDR3 coding sequence is TGTGCCAGCAGTACGCTTAGGGACGGGGGGCTCTCCTACAATGAGCAGTTCTTC. The chain employs TRBV7-8 and TRBJ2-1; tentative D call: TRBD2 (7 bases). V lost 6 bases to trimming and J lost 0 bases, with 21 bases between them. The CDR3 runs 18 residues. Germline CDR1 reads SGHVS; CDR2 reads FQNEAQ.

The chain recombines TRBV20-1 with TRBJ2-7; 7 bases are shared with TRBD1. The J segment lost 2 bases and the V segment lost 8 bases, leaving 6 bases of the junction unmatched. Germline V gene lookup returns CDR1 DFQATT and CDR2 SNEGSKA (reference sequence). The CDR3 runs to 12 residues. The CDR3 nucleotides are TGCAGTACCGGGACAGTAGCCTACGAGCAGTACTTC. Its translation: CSTGTVAYEQYF.

The J gene is TRBJ2-3, the V gene TRBV9; perhaps TRBD1 as D (6 bases). This CDR3 is built from 18 residues. Germline CDR1 is SGDLS and CDR2 is YYNGEE. The V end was cut by 0 bases, the J end by 1 base, with 18 bases between. CDR3 in DNA: TGTGCCAGCAGCGTAGTGGCAGGGGAAAGTGTTGGCACAGATACGCAGTATTTT. This gives the protein CASSVVAGESVGTDTQYF.

The gene calls are TRBV6-1 and TRBJ1-6; D ambiguous. V shed 1 base and J shed 1 base, with 11 bases lying between them. The CDR3 contains 17 residues. Germline V gene lookup returns CDR1 MNHNS and CDR2 SASEGT. The CDR3 loop is CASSEGAGPSYNSPLHF. Written as DNA, the CDR3 is TGTGCCAGCAGTGAAGGCGCAGGCCCATCCTATAATTCACCCCTCCACTTT.

The V gene is TRBV6-5, the J gene TRBJ2-5; perhaps TRBD2 as D (5 bases). The germline V gene has CDR1 MNHEY and CDR2 SVGAGI. The CDR3 consists of 11 residues. Trimming removed 6 bases at V and 7 bases at J, with 9 bases between. CDR3 sequence reads: CASSYSGTQYF. The CDR3 bases are TGTGCCAGCAGCTACAGCGGGACCCAGTACTTC.

The table lists this clonotype with many counts. This chain uses TRBV6-2 or TRBV6-3 with TRBJ2-7; no clear D. V lost 0 bases to trimming and J lost 5 bases, with 11 bases between them. Germline values: CDR1 MNHEY, CDR2 SVGEGT. This CDR3 region has 14 residues. For the CDR3, the DNA is TGTGCCAGCAGTTACTCGGAATCATCCAACGAGCAGTACTTC. Its protein is CASSYSESSNEQYF.